This T cell receptor beta chain was recorded in a study of T cell repertoires and HLA-DP antigens. This clone has a single count. The antigen remains undetermined. Study findings and constraints: Total CD4+ responders were stimulated by HeLa antigen-presenting cells.

The primer mix covered 54 TRBV segments and 13 TRBJ segments. Each pre-culture CD4+ sample aimed for 200,000 T cell genomes at deep resolution. Sequencing was performed with immunoSEQ multiplex PCR; in TCRdb, only in-frame clones are kept and a portion is missing. This table holds 75,000 to 90,000 clones, more than 75% found once. The sequenced material came from CD4+ T cells from PBMCs. The source of this sequence is a man in his fifties or sixties in good health and CMV-seronegative.

The CDR3 bases are TGTGCCAGCAGCAATGCCCCCGGGAGCACAGATACGCAGTATTTT. It translates to CASSNAPGSTDTQYF. The J gene is TRBJ2-3, the V gene TRBV27; D is ambiguous. This CDR3 comprises 15 residues. The ends were cut back, 6 bases at V and 0 bases at J, with 13 bases in the middle. Germline V CDR1 and CDR2: MNHEY, SMNVEV (reference sequence).